This is a list of T cell receptor beta chains from one sample in a study of T cell repertoires in cytomegalovirus infection. In TCRdb, the reads were re-called with MiXCR into one record per CDR3 protein. The sample lists some 350,000 distinct CDR3 sequences, 15% to 20% seen once, with under 9% in the top ten. Sequencing input: PBMCs. These receptors were collected from a human donor in good health (CMV status not recorded). Some clones in this sample may be carry-over from other donors' samples. Each CDR3 is given with its conserved first and last residue. D genes are given only for firm matches. A row's size may be missing; if present it is once, few, many or a size class.

11 . TRBJ1-2 many TRBV28 TGTGCCAGCAGTTCAACAAGGGGCTACACCTTC CASSSTRGYTF
17 . TRBJ2-5 . TRBV5-1 TGCGCCAGCAGCTCCCAACCGGGACAAAGGGGCGGAGAGACCCAGTACTTC CASSSQPGQRGGETQYF
14 TRBD1 TRBJ1-2 . TRBV2 TGTGCCAGCAGTGAAGACAGGGGAAACTATGGCTACACCTTC CASSEDRGNYGYTF
14 TRBD1 TRBJ1-2 many TRBV7-2 TGTGCCAGCAGCTTAACGCAGGGGGCCGGTGGCTACACCTTC CASSLTQGAGGYTF
14 . TRBJ1-4 few TRBV18 TGTGCCAGCTCACAGGGCCGCACGGGCGAAAAACTGTTTTTT CASSQGRTGEKLFF
15 . TRBJ2-3 many TRBV4-1 TGCGCCAGCAGCCACCTCGGGAGCTACACAGATACGCAGTATTTT CASSHLGSYTDTQYF
12 . TRBJ2-5 . TRBV28 TGTGCCAGTTCTCAGGTATCGCAGACCCAGTACTTC CASSQVSQTQYF
14 . TRBJ2-1 . TRBV5-1 TGCGCCAGCAGCATCGGGTCCCTGGGAAATGAGCAGTTCTTC CASSIGSLGNEQFF
15 . TRBJ2-3 many TRBV7-2 TGTGCCAGCAGCTTAGAATGGCGAAGCACAGATACGCAGTATTTT CASSLEWRSTDTQYF
14 TRBD2 TRBJ2-5 many TRBV7-2 TGTGCCAGCAGCTTAGGGACTAGCATAGAGATCCAGTACTTC CASSLGTSIEIQYF
18 . TRBJ2-7 . TRBV23-1 TGCGCCAGCAGGGCCCCTGTCAGCCAGGCTTCCAGAACCTACGAGCAGTACTTC CASRAPVSQASRTYEQYF
17 TRBD1 TRBJ1-6 few TRBV6-5 TGTGCCAGCAGTTACGGCAGGGGGCTTATTATGAATTCACCCCTCCACTTT CASSYGRGLIMNSPLHF
14 . TRBJ2-3 many TRBV28 TGTGCCAGCAGCCCCGGGAGCAGCCCAGATACGCAGTATTTT CASSPGSSPDTQYF
17 . TRBJ1-5 few TRBV10-3 TGTGCCATCAGTGAGTCGGCCTCTCCGGCAGGCAATCAGCCCCAGCATTTT CAISESASPAGNQPQHF
16 TRBD2 TRBJ2-1 few TRBV6-2/TRBV6-3 TGTGCCAGCAGTTACGGTTTTGGACTAGCTTCCAATGAGCAGTTCTTC CASSYGFGLASNEQFF
14 . TRBJ2-5 many TRBV7-6 TGTGCCAGCAGCTTGGGGCTGAGGGTTGAGACCCAGTACTTC CASSLGLRVETQYF
15 TRBD2 TRBJ2-1 . TRBV7-6 TGTGCCAGCAGCTTAGGGGCGGGGGGGGGGAATAAGCAGTTCTTC CASSLGAGGGNKQFF
15 . TRBJ2-7 many TRBV7-2 TGTGCCAGCAGCTTAGGAATGGCTAGACCCTACGAGCAGTACTTC CASSLGMARPYEQYF
15 TRBD2 TRBJ2-3 many TRBV7-8 TGTGCCAGCAGGACCACAGCGGGGGGCACAGATACGCAGTATTTT CASRTTAGGTDTQYF
13 . TRBJ1-1 few TRBV12-3/TRBV12-4 TGTGCCAGCAGCCTACCTTCGAACACTGAAGCTTTCTTT CASSLPSNTEAFF
13 . TRBJ2-4 many TRBV7-2 TGTGCCAGCAGCTTAAATAGTCAAAACATTCAGTACTTC CASSLNSQNIQYF
14 . TRBJ2-4 . TRBV12-3/TRBV12-4 TGTGCCAGCAGTTTAGTGGGCTCCAAGAACATTCAGTACTTC CASSLVGSKNIQYF
14 . TRBJ1-2 . TRBV7-2 TGTGCCAGCAGCTTACGGGGGCAATACTATGGCTACACCTTC CASSLRGQYYGYTF
17 TRBD2 TRBJ2-3 few TRBV4-1 TGCGCCAGCAGCCAAAGCCCGCGGGAGGCAGTCACAGATACGCAGTATTTT CASSQSPREAVTDTQYF
13 . TRBJ2-1 . TRBV7-8 TGTGCCAGCAGAGAAGGAGAGGTCCTTGAGCAGTTCTTC CASREGEVLEQFF
14 TRBD2 TRBJ2-7 few TRBV20-1 TGCAGTGCTAGAGACCCCCAGCGGGGCTACGAGCAGTACTTC CSARDPQRGYEQYF
15 TRBD1 TRBJ2-7 few TRBV5-1 TGCGCCAGCAGCTCCTCAGGGGGCGGCTCCTACGAGCAGTACTTC CASSSSGGGSYEQYF
15 TRBD1 TRBJ2-5 . TRBV12-5 TGTGCTAGTGCCCTGGACAGGGGGTACCAAGAGACCCAGTACTTC CASALDRGYQETQYF
17 . TRBJ1-2 few TRBV10-3 TGTGCCGCCTTGAGTCCCGTTGGGGAGGAGAGCTATGGAGGCTACACCTTC CAALSPVGEESYGGYTF
15 . TRBJ1-5 . TRBV2 TGTGCCAGCAGTGAAGGGACCTATAGCAATCAGCCCCAGCATTTT CASSEGTYSNQPQHF
13 . TRBJ2-3 . TRBV12-3/TRBV12-4 TGTGCCAGCTCATACCTGGGCACAGATACGCAGTATTTT CASSYLGTDTQYF
14 TRBD1 TRBJ2-1 . TRBV11-2 TGTGCCAGCAGCCGTGGACAGGCCTACAATGAGCAGTTCTTC CASSRGQAYNEQFF